Listed below are T cell receptor beta chains from one sample, sequenced in a study of cytomegalovirus exposure and HLA in healthy donors. TCRdb's table, derived via immunoSEQ multiplex PCR, lists solely in-frame clones and lacks some. This sample carries around 210,000 clones, roughly 85% of them seen once, and the ten largest clones take 0.24%. Sequenced sample: PBMCs. Source of these receptors: a girl aged 2 to 9 in good health and CMV-seronegative. Each CDR3 is given with its conserved first and last residue. D genes are given only for firm matches. Clone size is given for some rows only: seen once, a few or many times, or a class if the clone is expanded.

V gene	J gene	D gene	clone size	CDR3 protein	CDR3 DNA
TRBV9	TRBJ1-2	NA	NA	CASRNDGGRAGGYTF	TGTGCCAGCAGGAACGACGGGGGTCGAGCAGGGGGCTACACCTTC
TRBV7-2	TRBJ2-7	NA	NA	CASSLSRTSYEQYF	TGTGCCAGCAGCTTATCGCGAACTAGTTACGAGCAGTACTTC
TRBV6-1	TRBJ1-1	NA	NA	CASSSNRVMNTEAFF	TGTGCCAGCAGCTCAAACAGGGTAATGAACACTGAAGCTTTCTTT
TRBV18	TRBJ2-5	TRBD1	NA	CASSQGAAQETQYF	TGTGCCAGCTCACAGGGGGCCGCTCAAGAGACCCAGTACTTC
TRBV27	TRBJ2-3	TRBD2	once	CASSLTTGGDTQYF	TGTGCCAGCAGTTTAACAACGGGGGGAGATACGCAGTATTTT
TRBV7-3	TRBJ1-1	NA	NA	CASSARVKGTEAFF	TGTGCCAGCAGCGCCCGGGTCAAAGGCACTGAAGCTTTCTTT
TRBV19	TRBJ1-3	NA	NA	CASSRLGNTIYF	TGTGCCAGTAGCCGACTTGGAAACACCATATATTTT
TRBV10-3	TRBJ1-1	NA	NA	CAISERTGTNTEAFF	TGTGCCATCAGTGAGCGAACAGGGACGAACACTGAAGCTTTCTTT
TRBV4-1	TRBJ1-5	TRBD1	NA	CASSRTGANQPQHF	TGCGCCAGCAGCCGGACAGGGGCCAATCAGCCCCAGCATTTT
TRBV6-1	TRBJ1-5	NA	NA	CASSEFQGLRGQPQHF	TGTGCCAGCAGTGAATTCCAGGGGCTACGGGGACAGCCCCAGCATTTT
TRBV15	TRBJ2-2	TRBD1	NA	CATSRRVGTGANTGELFF	TGTGCCACCAGCAGAAGAGTTGGAACAGGGGCGAACACCGGGGAGCTGTTTTTT
TRBV7-2	TRBJ2-1	TRBD2	NA	CASSKTSGAPIEQFF	TGTGCCAGCAGCAAGACTAGCGGGGCGCCAATCGAGCAGTTCTTC
TRBV7-9	TRBJ1-6	TRBD1	NA	CASSTQGALYNSPLHF	TGTGCCAGCAGCACACAGGGGGCCCTCTATAATTCACCCCTCCACTTT
TRBV6-1	TRBJ2-7	NA	NA	CASSPSFKQYF	TGTGCCAGCAGTCCGTCCTTTAAGCAGTACTTC
TRBV9	TRBJ2-7	TRBD2	NA	CASSKRLAGGSYEQYF	TGTGCCAGCAGCAAGAGGCTAGCGGGGGGCTCCTACGAGCAGTACTTC
TRBV10-3	TRBJ1-1	NA	NA	CAISEVRVERTEAFF	TGTGCCATCAGTGAAGTTCGGGTCGAGAGGACTGAAGCTTTCTTT
TRBV2	TRBJ1-1	TRBD1	few	CASSEGQGITEAFF	TGTGCCAGCAGTGAGGGACAGGGAATCACTGAAGCTTTCTTT
TRBV27	TRBJ2-2	TRBD2	few	CASTGGGTGELFF	TGTGCCAGTACGGGAGGAGGAACCGGGGAGCTGTTTTTT
TRBV10-1	TRBJ1-5	NA	NA	CASSEEVDQPQHF	TGCGCCAGCAGTGAGGAGGTGGATCAGCCCCAGCATTTT
TRBV15	TRBJ2-7	NA	NA	CATTPVGGGSYEQYF	TGTGCCACCACCCCTGTAGGGGGGGGCTCCTACGAGCAGTACTTC
TRBV15	TRBJ2-1	NA	NA	CATSFPKRDNEQFF	TGTGCCACCAGCTTTCCTAAGAGGGACAATGAGCAGTTCTTC
TRBV5-1	TRBJ2-1	TRBD2	once	CASSHGLAAHNEQFF	TGCGCCAGCAGCCACGGACTAGCGGCCCACAATGAGCAGTTCTTC
TRBV5-1	TRBJ2-1	TRBD2	NA	CASRDQRGYNEQFF	TGCGCCAGCAGGGACCAGCGGGGGTACAATGAGCAGTTCTTC
TRBV10-1	TRBJ2-1	NA	NA	CASSVRVGDEQFF	TGCGCCAGCAGCGTGAGGGTTGGGGATGAGCAGTTCTTC
TRBV6-5	TRBJ2-3	TRBD2	NA	CASASGRIPTDTQYF	TGTGCCAGCGCTAGCGGGAGAATTCCCACAGATACGCAGTATTTT
TRBV6-5	TRBJ2-7	TRBD1	NA	CASSYLQGAPIYEQYF	TGTGCCAGCAGTTACTTGCAGGGGGCCCCAATCTACGAGCAGTACTTC
TRBV11-3	TRBJ2-7	NA	NA	CASSLRPQGGYEQYF	TGTGCCAGCAGCCTAAGACCCCAGGGGGGCTACGAGCAGTACTTC
TRBV18	TRBJ2-5	NA	NA	CASSNLAGPLQETQYF	TGTGCCAGCTCCAATTTAGCAGGGCCCCTCCAAGAGACCCAGTACTTC
TRBV6-1	TRBJ2-5	TRBD1	once	CASSGTVNQETQYF	TGTGCCAGCAGCGGGACAGTTAATCAAGAGACCCAGTACTTC
TRBV18	TRBJ1-2	NA	NA	CASSPGNPPLNYGYTF	TGTGCCAGCTCACCGGGCAATCCGCCCTTAAACTATGGCTACACCTTC
TRBV5-1	TRBJ2-1	TRBD2	once	CASSWGTSGYNEQFF	TGCGCCAGCAGCTGGGGGACTAGCGGATACAATGAGCAGTTCTTC
TRBV7-8	TRBJ2-7	NA	NA	CASSLVYRGGEQYF	TGTGCCAGCAGCTTAGTTTACAGAGGGGGCGAGCAGTACTTC
TRBV10-1	TRBJ1-5	NA	NA	CASRGITGNQPQHF	TGCGCCAGCCGGGGGATTACAGGCAATCAGCCCCAGCATTTT
TRBV6-1	TRBJ2-7	NA	once	CASSVGIRGRGTYEQYF	TGTGCCAGCAGTGTGGGAATTAGGGGACGGGGGACCTACGAGCAGTACTTC
TRBV5-8	TRBJ1-5	TRBD1	NA	CASSRRTGNSQPQHF	TGTGCCAGCAGCCGCCGGACAGGGAACAGTCAGCCCCAGCATTTT
TRBV7-2	TRBJ2-7	TRBD2	NA	CASSLVGGRGGHEQYF	TGTGCCAGCAGCTTAGTGGGGGGAAGGGGAGGGCACGAGCAGTACTTC
TRBV5-5	TRBJ2-2	TRBD2	once	CASSSGLVNTGELFF	TGTGCCAGCAGCTCGGGACTAGTGAACACCGGGGAGCTGTTTTTT
TRBV6-1	TRBJ2-5	NA	NA	CASVVRGETQYF	TGTGCCAGCGTGGTGAGAGGGGAGACCCAGTACTTC
TRBV6-1	TRBJ1-4	NA	NA	CASSATATNEKLFF	TGTGCCAGCAGTGCCACAGCAACTAATGAAAAACTGTTTTTT
TRBV5-4	TRBJ2-1	TRBD1	NA	CASSQPGTANFNEQFF	TGTGCCAGCAGCCAACCCGGGACAGCGAACTTCAATGAGCAGTTCTTC
TRBV6-5	TRBJ1-4	TRBD1	NA	CAGQGRATNEKLFF	TGTGCCGGACAGGGAAGGGCAACTAATGAAAAACTGTTTTTT
TRBV30	TRBJ1-1	NA	NA	CAWSLDRMSAFF	TGTGCCTGGAGTCTCGACAGGATGAGTGCTTTCTTT
TRBV5-1	TRBJ2-7	NA	NA	CASSLERSSYEQYF	TGCGCCAGCAGCTTAGAGAGAAGCTCCTACGAGCAGTACTTC
TRBV29-1	TRBJ1-6	NA	NA	CSVSRGINSPLHF	TGCAGCGTCAGTCGGGGGATTAATTCACCCCTCCACTTT
TRBV2	TRBJ2-2	TRBD2	NA	CASSKLAGGPYTGELFF	TGTGCCAGCAGTAAACTAGCGGGAGGGCCTTACACCGGGGAGCTGTTTTTT
TRBV2	TRBJ1-5	TRBD1	NA	CASSVGQGPSNQPQHF	TGTGCCAGCAGTGTTGGACAGGGTCCGTCCAATCAGCCCCAGCATTTT
TRBV29-1	TRBJ1-2	NA	NA	CSVLSYGYTF	TGCAGCGTTTTGAGTTATGGCTACACCTTC
TRBV5-1	TRBJ2-7	TRBD2	NA	CASSSGGSSVGQYF	TGCGCCAGCAGCTCCGGGGGGAGCTCCGTAGGGCAGTACTTC
TRBV27	TRBJ2-7	TRBD2	few	CASSLASSGFEQYF	TGTGCCAGCAGTTTGGCGTCTAGCGGCTTCGAGCAGTACTTC
TRBV29-1	TRBJ2-3	TRBD2	NA	CSVRAGGDTQYF	TGCAGCGTGCGAGCGGGGGGAGATACGCAGTATTTT
TRBV10-2	TRBJ2-1	TRBD2	once	CASKTSGGNYNEQFF	TGCGCCAGCAAAACTAGCGGGGGAAACTACAATGAGCAGTTCTTC
TRBV5-4	TRBJ2-3	NA	NA	CASSLEGTDTQYF	TGTGCCAGCAGCTTGGAGGGGACAGATACGCAGTATTTT
TRBV5-1	TRBJ2-3	TRBD1	NA	CASSLTGDRGYF	TGCGCCAGCAGCTTGACCGGGGACAGGGGCTATTTT